These 29 T cell receptor beta chains came from one sample sequenced in a study of blood T cell repertoires in COVID-19. TCRdb's copy holds only in-frame clones and misses some; the assay was immunoSEQ multiplex PCR. The repertoire includes approximately 210,000 clones, about 86% of them detected once, and 0.65% to 0.95% sits in the top ten. What was sequenced was peripheral blood. These receptor sequences come from an older woman with acute or convalescent COVID-19.

The chain uses TRBV6-2 or TRBV6-3 and TRBJ1-5, with 7 bases that match TRBD1. Trimming removed 4 bases from V and 2 bases from J; junction bases left unmatched: 14. The germline gives CDR1 MNHEY, CDR2 SVGEGT. The CDR3 totals 18 residues. The CDR3 here is CASSFSRDRALRNQPQHF. CDR3 DNA sequence: TGTGCCAGCAGTTTTTCCCGGGACAGAGCTCTTCGCAATCAGCCCCAGCATTTT.

V is TRBV5-1 and J is TRBJ1-1, with 9 bases fitting TRBD1. Germline V gene data show CDR1 as SGHRS and CDR2 as YFSETQ. The CDR3 is made up of 14 amino acids. V shed 5 bases and J 4 bases; nucleotides not matched to a gene: 6. CDR3 sequence: CASRMRDRATEAFF. Written as DNA, the CDR3 is TGCGCCAGCAGAATGAGGGACAGGGCCACTGAAGCTTTCTTT.

This rearrangement joins TRBV18 to TRBJ2-1; 14 bases align to TRBD2. Losses at the gene ends were 3 bases for V and 7 bases for J; bases not matched to a gene: 8. The CDR3 has 17 amino acids. In germline, CDR1 is KGHSH, CDR2 LQKENI. The CDR3, as DNA: TGTGCCAGCTCACCCTTGGCCGGGACTAGCGGGAGTAATGAGCAGTTCTTC. Translation gives CASSPLAGTSGSNEQFF.

This rearrangement joins TRBV5-1 to TRBJ2-2; 14 positions agree with TRBD2. V lost 2 bases, J lost 4 bases, and 16 bases stayed unmatched. The V gene's germline CDR1 is SGHRS and CDR2 YFSETQ. The CDR3 totals 21 residues. This CDR3 reads CASSFFSRGLAGAPGTGELFF. The CDR3, as DNA: TGCGCCAGCAGCTTCTTCAGTAGGGGACTAGCGGGAGCCCCGGGCACCGGGGAGCTGTTTTTT.

The J gene is TRBJ1-2, the V gene TRBV12-3 or TRBV12-4; D is unresolved. Trimming left V 3 bases short and J 2 bases short, with 7 bases between. CDR3 length: 13 amino acids. The CDR3 sequence: CASSFKLNYGYTF. The CDR3 DNA sequence: TGTGCCAGCAGTTTTAAACTCAACTATGGCTACACCTTC.

The chain joins TRBV9 to TRBJ2-7; TRBD1 aligns across 10 bases. Germline lookup yields CDR1 SGDLS and CDR2 YYNGEE. The CDR3 totals 14 residues. Trimming at V came to 3 bases and at J to 6 bases, leaving 6 bases not matched to a gene. This CDR3 is CASSARQGAAEQYF. For the CDR3, the DNA is TGTGCCAGCAGCGCTCGACAGGGGGCGGCCGAGCAGTACTTC.

This clone has only a few counts. This rearrangement joins TRBV5-6 to TRBJ2-5; a weak D match, TRBD2 (5 bases). CDR1 is SGHDT and CDR2 is YYEEEE in the germline V gene. V lost 0 bases to trimming and J lost 4 bases, with 7 bases between them. This CDR3 is 13 amino acids long. The chain's CDR3 is CASSLAGGETQYF. The DNA for the CDR3 is TGTGCCAGCAGCTTGGCCGGAGGAGAGACCCAGTACTTC.

The chain recombines TRBV6-1 with TRBJ1-6; 7 positions agree with TRBD1. The trim removed 5 bases at V and 4 bases at J, leaving 5 bases unmatched. CDR1 and CDR2 from the germline V gene are MNHNS and SASEGT. CDR3 length equals 15 residues. CDR3 nucleotides: TGTGCCAGCAGTCCCCGGACAGGTTATAATTCACCCCTCCACTTT. The encoded protein is CASSPRTGYNSPLHF.

The rearrangement uses TRBV18 and TRBJ1-2, with 7 bases lining up with TRBD1. Germline trimming cut 6 bases from V and 3 bases from J; bases unmatched to any gene: 4. Germline values: CDR1 KGHSH, CDR2 LQKENI. The CDR3 has 13 amino acids. The DNA of the CDR3 is TGTGCCAGCTCCGTCGGACAGGACTATGGCTACACCTTC. Its translation: CASSVGQDYGYTF.

This clone occurred once. This sequence joins TRBV7-2 and TRBJ2-7; 9 bases match TRBD1. The CDR3 consists of 14 residues. Losses at the gene ends were 3 bases for V and 7 bases for J; bases not matched to a gene: 7. Per the germline V gene, CDR1 is SGHTA and CDR2 is FQGNSA. CDR3: CASSFSQGAGEQYF. In DNA, the CDR3 is TGTGCCAGCAGCTTTTCACAGGGGGCGGGGGAGCAGTACTTC.

The chain carries TRBV15 and TRBJ1-4; tentative D call: TRBD1 (5 bases). This CDR3 has 15 amino acids. The V gene's germline CDR1 is LNHNV and CDR2 YYDKDF (reference sequence). The V gene lost 4 bases and the J gene lost 3 bases, with 12 bases spanning the gap. The CDR3 region is CATSIPGSANEKLFF. CDR3 DNA sequence: TGTGCCACCAGCATACCAGGGTCTGCTAATGAAAAACTGTTTTTT.

The chain couples TRBV18 to TRBJ2-1; 9 bases map to TRBD2. Germline V gene lookup returns CDR1 KGHSH and CDR2 LQKENI. CDR3 length: 19 residues. Trimming at V came to 1 base and at J to 3 bases, leaving 13 bases not matched to a gene. The chain's CDR3 is CASSPLVAGAPGNYNEQFF. The DNA of the CDR3 is TGTGCCAGCTCACCACTGGTAGCGGGAGCCCCCGGAAACTACAATGAGCAGTTCTTC.

V and J are TRBV19 and TRBJ1-2, with unresolved D. The CDR3 extends over 12 amino acids. V was shortened by 4 bases and J by 8 bases, with 11 bases between the two germline ends. Germline lookup yields CDR1 LNHDA and CDR2 SQIVND (reference sequence). CDR3 region: CASSTGNPGYTF. In DNA, the CDR3 is TGTGCCAGTAGTACCGGGAACCCCGGCTACACCTTC. The entire variable domain, with the rest obtained from reference TRBV19 and TRBJ1-2, is as follows: DGGITQSPKYLFRKEGQNVTLSCEQNLNHDAMYWYRQDPGQGLRLIYYSQIVNDFQKGDIAEGYSVSREKKESFPLTVTSAQKNPTAFYLCASSTGNPGYTFGSGTRLTVV.

This chain connects TRBV7-2 to TRBJ1-6; D is unclear. Germline V CDR1 and CDR2: SGHTA, FQGNSA. CDR3 length: 13 amino acids. V gave up 5 bases and J gave up 4 bases, with 6 bases separating them. CDR3 sequence: CASSRVYNSPLHF. CDR3 bases: TGTGCCAGCAGCCGGGTTTATAATTCACCCCTCCACTTT.

The chain links TRBV27 to TRBJ2-7; D perhaps matches TRBD2 (5 bases). Between the trimmed V and J ends, which lost 8 bases and 7 bases, there was a span of 15 bases. CDR1 is MNHEY and CDR2 is SMNVEV in the germline V gene (reference sequence). The CDR3 spans 12 residues. Here the CDR3 DNA reads TGTGCCAGCCGCTTCTCTTCGGGGGAGCAGTACTTC. This codes for CASRFSSGEQYF.

The rearrangement uses TRBV24-1 and TRBJ1-1; weak D call: TRBD1 (6 bases). The germline V gene encodes CDR1 KGHDR and CDR2 SFDVKD. V lost 2 bases, J lost 8 bases, and 11 bases lay in between. CDR3 length: 13 amino acids. The CDR3 loop reads CATSDWGGQEAFF. CDR3 DNA: TGTGCCACCAGTGATTGGGGGGGGCAGGAAGCTTTCTTT.

The chain couples TRBV7-2 to TRBJ2-3, with TRBD2 matching 14 bases. V lost 1 base and J lost 6; bases outside the gene matches: 6. CDR3 length equals 17 residues. The V gene's germline CDR1 is SGHTA and CDR2 FQGNSA. The CDR3 loop reads CASSLGLAGGPGDTQYF. The CDR3 DNA is TGTGCCAGCAGCTTAGGACTAGCGGGAGGGCCAGGGGATACGCAGTATTTT.

This sequence joins TRBV27 and TRBJ2-7, with 7 bases lining up with TRBD2. The V gene's germline CDR1 is MNHEY and CDR2 SMNVEV (reference sequence). V trimming: 6 bases; J trimming: 2 bases; junction bases outside the gene matches: 7. The CDR3 is 14 residues long. The CDR3, as DNA: TGTGCCAGCAGGCCTAGCGGATTAACCTACGAGCAGTACTTC. Encoded protein: CASRPSGLTYEQYF.

The chain recombines TRBV5-1 with TRBJ2-3; 9 nucleotides line up with TRBD2. CDR3 size: 15 residues. Germline V lookup: CDR1 SGHRS, CDR2 YFSETQ. J was trimmed by 4 bases and V by 0 bases; bases with no gene match: 3. CDR3 sequence: CASSLDGTSSDTQYF. The CDR3 DNA is TGCGCCAGCAGCTTGGATGGGACTAGCTCAGATACGCAGTATTTT.

The chain links TRBV7-8 to TRBJ1-1, with a tentative D call TRBD1 (5 bases). The CDR3 runs 14 residues. The ends were cut back, 1 base at V and 8 bases at J, with 14 bases in the middle. Germline CDR1 and CDR2: SGHVS and FQNEAQ. CDR3 bases: TGTGCCAGCAGCTTAGAGATCGGACGGGGGGAAGCTTTCTTT. This sequence encodes CASSLEIGRGEAFF. Filled out from reference TRBV7-8 and TRBJ1-1, the complete variable domain reads GAGVSQSPRYKVAKRGQDVALRCDPISGHVSLFWYQQALGQGPEFLTYFQNEAQLDKSGLPSDRFFAERPEGSVSTLKIQRTQQEDSAVYLCASSLEIGRGEAFFGQGTRLTVV.

Of note for this clone: A junction boundary mismatches the germline segment, possibly from a read error. The gene calls are TRBV2 and TRBJ1-2, with a weak D call TRBD1 (6 bases). Germline CDR1 is SNHLY and CDR2 is FYNNEI. The length of the CDR3 is 12 residues. CDR3 sequence (DNA): TGTGCCAGCAGCGAAGGGACAATCGGCTACACCTTC. As protein: CASSEGTIGYTF.

The chain carries TRBV4-1 and TRBJ2-3; 7 bases align to TRBD1. There are 15 residues in the CDR3. After removal of 4 bases from V and 2 bases from J, the junction contained 6 bases not matched to a gene. Germline V gives CDR1 MGHRA, CDR2 YSYEKL. CDR3 loop: CASSLGTVFTDTQYF. The CDR3 DNA follows: TGCGCCAGCAGCCTAGGGACAGTATTCACAGATACGCAGTATTTT.

V gene TRBV6-4 combines with J gene TRBJ2-3; possibly TRBD1 for D (6 bases). Between the trimmed V and J ends, which lost 3 bases and 0 bases, there was a span of 13 bases. Germline loops: CDR1 MRHNA, CDR2 SNTAGT. This CDR3 has 16 amino acids. The CDR3 nucleotides are TGTGCCAGCAGTGAGGGGGCAGGGGCTAGCACAGATACGCAGTATTTT. The encoded protein is CASSEGAGASTDTQYF.

The rearrangement links TRBV28 to TRBJ1-3; D not resolved. The V and J ends lost 4 bases and 0 bases respectively, with 10 bases between them. The CDR3 spans 15 residues. Germline lookup yields CDR1 MDHEN and CDR2 SYDVKM. The CDR3 DNA is TGTGCCAGCAGTTCGCCCGGGAACTCTGGAAACACCATATATTTT. It translates to CASSSPGNSGNTIYF. Looking up the rest from reference TRBV28 and TRBJ1-3 gives the full variable domain: DVKVTQSSRYLVKRTGEKVFLECVQDMDHENMFWYRQDPGLGLRLIYFSYDVKMKEKGDIPEGYSVSREKKERFSLILESASTNQTSMYLCASSSPGNSGNTIYFGEGSWLTVV.

The chain has TRBV27 and TRBJ2-1; 15 nucleotides line up with TRBD2. This CDR3 spans 17 amino acids. The V gene's germline CDR1 is MNHEY and CDR2 SMNVEV (reference sequence). V shed 6 bases and J 7 bases; nucleotides not matched to a gene: 10. CDR3 sequence (DNA): TGTGCCAGCAGCCTACTGGCCGGGACTAGCGGGAGGAATGAGCAGTTCTTC. Residues: CASSLLAGTSGRNEQFF.

This clone occurred once. The V call is TRBV24-1, the J call TRBJ1-5, with D possibly TRBD1 on 5 matching bases. The CDR3 contains 15 residues. CDR1 KGHDR and CDR2 SFDVKD come from the germline V gene. Trimming pared 2 bases from V and 4 bases from J, leaving 11 bases between. The CDR3: CATSDSGRANQPQHF. The DNA for the CDR3 is TGTGCCACCAGTGATTCTGGCAGGGCTAATCAGCCCCAGCATTTT.

V gene TRBV27 combines with J gene TRBJ2-3, with unresolved D. The CDR3 has 15 residues. Germline CDR1 and CDR2: MNHEY and SMNVEV (reference sequence). V was pared by 0 bases and J by 3 bases, with 10 bases between. DNA for the CDR3: TGTGCCAGCAGTTTATCGAATTGGGCGACAGATACGCAGTATTTT. Amino acid sequence: CASSLSNWATDTQYF.

The rearrangement joins TRBV6-6 to TRBJ1-4; TRBD1 might be the D (5 bases). V lost 5 bases and J 8 bases, leaving 15 bases between the germline ends. CDR1 MNHNY and CDR2 SVGAGI come from the germline V gene (reference sequence). This CDR3 spans 14 amino acids. In DNA form, the CDR3 reads TGTGCCAGCAGTGATACCCAGGGAATCGAAAAACTGTTTTTT. Translated: CASSDTQGIEKLFF.

The chain is built from TRBV7-9 and TRBJ2-7, with TRBD2 matching 11 bases. The V segment lost 6 bases and the J segment 2 bases; nucleotides outside the gene matches: 6. The CDR3 sequence is 15 residues long. Per germline, CDR1 SEHNR and CDR2 FQNEAQ (reference sequence). DNA of the CDR3: TGTGCCAGCAGTTTGGGACTAGCGGAGACCTACGAGCAGTACTTC. It translates to CASSLGLAETYEQYF.